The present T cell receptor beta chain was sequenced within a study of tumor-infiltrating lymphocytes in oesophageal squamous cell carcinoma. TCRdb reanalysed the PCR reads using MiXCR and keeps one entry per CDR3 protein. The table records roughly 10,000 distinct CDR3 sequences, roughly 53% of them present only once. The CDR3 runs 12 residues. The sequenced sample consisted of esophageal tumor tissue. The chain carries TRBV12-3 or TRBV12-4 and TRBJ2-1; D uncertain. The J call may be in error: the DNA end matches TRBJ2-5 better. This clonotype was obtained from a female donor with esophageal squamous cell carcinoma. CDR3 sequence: CASSLREETQYF. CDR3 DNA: TGTGCCAGCAGTTTACGTGAGGAGACCCAGTACTTC.